These 8 T cell receptor beta chains were sequenced from one sample in a study of T cells in Graves' hyperthyroidism and ophthalmopathy. It was RNA transcripts that yielded the amplified TCR beta CDR3 regions. Using the HTBI primer set, a first-round RT-PCR was run on the TCR CDR3. TCRdb processed the multiplex PCR reads anew with MiXCR; each CDR3 protein has one entry. This table holds about 360,000 distinct CDR3 sequences, over 10% found once. The sample taken for sequencing was blood. These TCRs come from a woman aged 18-30 years with Graves' hyperthyroidism.

This clonotype was seen repeatedly, ten times or more. The chain has TRBV3-1 and TRBJ1-4, with 9 bases that match TRBD1. This CDR3 contains 15 residues. Germline CDR1 is LGHDT and CDR2 is YNNKEL (reference sequence). Trimming took 2 bases from V and 4 from J; bases not matched to a gene: 2. CDR3 in amino acids: CASSQSGQGNEKLFF. In DNA, the CDR3 is TGTGCCAGCAGCCAATCGGGACAGGGTAATGAAAAACTGTTTTTT.

The sample holds many counts of this clonotype. The V and J genes are TRBV30 and TRBJ1-6; D might be TRBD1 (5 bases). There are 14 residues in the CDR3. Germline CDR1 is GTSNPN and CDR2 is SVGIG (reference sequence). The ends were cut back, 5 bases at V and 7 bases at J, with 15 bases in the middle. CDR3 nucleotide sequence: TGTGCCTGGCTTCTCGGACAATCGAATTCACCCCTCCACTTT. Its translation is CAWLLGQSNSPLHF. Filled out from reference TRBV30 and TRBJ1-6, the complete variable domain reads SQTIHQWPATLVQPVGSPLSLECTVEGTSNPNLYWYRQAAGRGLQLLFYSVGIGQISSEVPQNLSASRPQDRQFILSSKKLLLSDSGFYLCAWLLGQSNSPLHFGNGTRLTVT.

A word on this clonotype: It is likely a read error, because the conserved phenylalanine at the end of the CDR3 is missing. The rearrangement links TRBV19 to TRBJ2-7; 7 bases map to TRBD1. This CDR3 has 13 amino acids. Trimming removed 4 bases from V and 2 bases from J; junction bases left unmatched: 2. CDR1 LNHDA and CDR2 SQIVND come from the germline V gene (reference sequence). The CDR3 here is CASSRDSTYEQYL. Written as DNA, the CDR3 is TGTGCCAGTAGTAGGGACAGCACCTACGAGCAGTACCTC.

This clonotype has at least ten counts. V gene TRBV28 combines with J gene TRBJ1-2; D is possibly TRBD1 (6 bases). There are 15 residues in the CDR3. Trimming took off 6 bases at V and 3 bases at J, with 17 bases between the two ends. CDR1 MDHEN and CDR2 SYDVKM come from the germline V gene. DNA of the CDR3: TGTGCCAGCAGCCTCGAGCCAGGGGTTTACTATGGCTACACCTTC. Protein: CASSLEPGVYYGYTF.

The rearrangement links TRBV6-1 to TRBJ2-1; 7 bases are a match to TRBD1. CDR1 is MNHNS, CDR2 SASEGT, per germline. This CDR3 is 16 amino acids long. Trimming removed 6 bases from V and 4 bases from J; junction bases left unmatched: 12. DNA of the CDR3: TGTGCCAGCAGGCCCTACGGGACAGCTGCTTACAATGAGCAGTTCTTC. Translating it yields CASRPYGTAAYNEQFF.

This clonotype was seen many times. The chain recombines TRBV7-3 with TRBJ2-2; possibly TRBD1 for D (6 bases). The V gene's germline CDR1 is SGHTA and CDR2 FQGTGA. V was shortened by 4 bases and J by 1 base, with 10 bases between the two germline ends. CDR3 length: 15 amino acids. The CDR3 loop reads CASSSKGGNTGELFF. In nucleotides, the CDR3 is TGTGCCAGCAGCTCTAAAGGGGGGAACACCGGGGAGCTGTTTTTT.

This clonotype was found many times. The chain is built from TRBV27 and TRBJ1-5; D call uncertain. The CDR3 runs 13 residues. Germline lookup yields CDR1 MNHEY and CDR2 SMNVEV (reference sequence). The germline V and J ends were trimmed by 5 bases and 2 bases, with 7 bases remaining between them. CDR3 sequence: CASSNSRNQPQHF. The CDR3 coding sequence is TGTGCCAGCAGTAACAGCCGCAATCAGCCCCAGCATTTT.

V usage is TRBV18 and J usage is TRBJ2-1; TRBD1 might be the D (5 bases). Deletions cut 0 bases from V and 8 bases from J, with 11 bases between. In germline, CDR1 is KGHSH, CDR2 LQKENI. This CDR3 is built from 14 residues. The CDR3 DNA sequence: TGTGCCAGCTCACCACCAGGGGAACTGTATGAGCAGTTCTTC. Its translation is CASSPPGELYEQFF. The whole variable domain, filled in from reference TRBV18 and TRBJ2-1, reads NAGVMQNPRHLVRRRGQEARLRCSPMKGHSHVYWYRQLPEEGLKFMVYLQKENIIDESGMPKERFSAEFPKEGPSILRIQQVVRGDSAAYFCASSPPGELYEQFFGPGTRLTVL.